What follows are 22 T cell receptor beta chains derived from one specimen sequenced in a study of early T cells in non-severe SARS-CoV-2 infection. Each CDR3 protein is one row after TCRdb ran MiXCR on the 5' RACE reads. The sample includes tens of thousands of distinct CDR3 sequences, around 5.6% seen only once; the top ten take under 10%. The specimen was whole blood. Source of these receptors: an adult who was a healthcare worker with PCR-confirmed SARS-CoV-2 infection or an uninfected control (not recorded which).

This clonotype was found many times. The gene calls are TRBV10-2 and TRBJ2-7; D is unresolved. Germline CDR1 and CDR2: WSHSY and SAAADI. The CDR3 runs 15 residues. Trimming removed 2 bases from V and 0 bases from J, with 11 bases in between. The CDR3 DNA reads as TGCGCCAGCAGTGAGGTCTGGCAGCCCTCCTACGAGCAGTACTTC. Its protein is CASSEVWQPSYEQYF.

This clonotype was detected once. This may be a read error, as it is one base from a much larger clone. The V and J genes are TRBV12-3 or TRBV12-4 and TRBJ1-1; no clear D. CDR3 size: 14 residues. The CDR3 DNA is TGTGCCAGCAGCTTGGCCGGGATGAGGACTGAAGTTTTCTTT. This encodes CASSLAGMRTEVFF.

J is TRBJ2-2 and V is TRBV10-1, with D maybe TRBD1 (5 bases). The CDR3 runs 15 residues. The ends were cut back, 0 bases at V and 6 bases at J, with 11 bases in the middle. Per germline, CDR1 WNHNN and CDR2 SYGVQD (reference sequence). This CDR3 reads CASSESRGQSGELFF. CDR3 DNA: TGCGCCAGCAGTGAGTCGAGAGGACAATCCGGGGAGCTGTTTTTT.

This clonotype was observed at least ten times. The chain is built from TRBV4-1 and TRBJ2-2; D possibly corresponds to TRBD2 (5 bases). V was cut by 1 base and J by 6 bases, with 12 bases left in between. CDR3 length: 15 amino acids. Germline loops: CDR1 MGHRA, CDR2 YSYEKL. CDR3 sequence reads: CASSQALRRSGELFF. CDR3 sequence (DNA): TGCGCCAGCAGCCAAGCATTGCGGAGGTCCGGGGAGCTGTTTTTT.

This clonotype was counted at least ten times. This chain uses TRBV5-5 with TRBJ1-1; D is undetermined. The CDR3 runs to 14 residues. V lost 2 bases to trimming and J lost 1 base, with 9 bases between them. CDR1 SGHKS and CDR2 YYEKEE come from the germline V gene (reference sequence). The chain's CDR3 is CASSFGQKNTEAFF. CDR3 sequence (DNA): TGTGCCAGCAGCTTTGGTCAGAAGAACACTGAAGCTTTCTTT.

This CDR3 is CAISDPMNTEAFF. The DNA of the CDR3 is TGTGCCATCAGTGACCCGATGAACACTGAAGCTTTCTTT. The J gene is TRBJ1-1, the V gene TRBV10-3; D is uncertain. The germline gives CDR1 ENHRY, CDR2 SYGVKD. Trimming shortened V by 3 bases and J by 0 bases, and 5 bases separated the two germline ends. The CDR3 has 13 residues.

The gene calls are TRBV7-6 and TRBJ1-4, with D possibly matching TRBD1 (5 bases). Trimming pared 5 bases from V and 5 bases from J, leaving 12 bases between. The CDR3 consists of 14 residues. The germline V gene encodes CDR1 SGHVS and CDR2 FNYEAQ. DNA of the CDR3: TGTGCCAGCAGCCGGGACCGAAGAAATGAAAAACTGTTTTTT. Protein product: CASSRDRRNEKLFF.

This clonotype was recorded many times. The J gene is TRBJ2-1, the V gene TRBV23-1; D is undetermined. TRBV23-1 is an open reading frame, and its role is uncertain. The CDR3 runs 11 residues. Trimming cost V 6 bases and J 15 bases, with 15 bases left between them. The CDR3 DNA is TGCGCCAGCAGCCAGTGTACCCGGCCGTTCTTC. Protein: CASSQCTRPFF.

J is TRBJ1-2 and V is TRBV12-3 or TRBV12-4; a weak D match, TRBD1 (5 bases). Trimming removed 6 bases at V and 8 bases at J, with 13 bases between. The length of the CDR3 is 12 residues. The CDR3 bases are TGTGCCAGCAGCCTGGGGCTAGGGGGCTACACCTTC. Translation: CASSLGLGGYTF.

The sample holds many counts of this clonotype. The chain recombines TRBV6-6 with TRBJ1-6, with D unresolved. V was cut by 5 bases and J by 1 base, with 9 bases left in between. This CDR3 comprises 15 residues. Germline CDR1 reads MNHNY; CDR2 reads SVGAGI (reference sequence). The CDR3, as DNA: TGTGCCAGCAGTAGAGTAGAGTCCTATAATTCACCCCTCCACTTT. Translated, it gives CASSRVESYNSPLHF.

This clonotype was counted ten times or more. The V and J genes are TRBV12-3 or TRBV12-4 and TRBJ2-1, with 7 positions matching TRBD1. CDR3 length equals 13 residues. J gave up 6 bases and V 4 bases, and 3 bases lay outside the gene matches. The CDR3: CASSWGTVNEQFF. In nucleotides, the CDR3 is TGTGCCAGCAGTTGGGGGACAGTCAATGAGCAGTTCTTC.

The gene calls are TRBV11-2 and TRBJ2-2, with D tentatively TRBD2 (6 bases). This CDR3 has 14 amino acids. Germline CDR1 SGHAT, CDR2 FQNNGV. V was cut by 5 bases and J by 4 bases, with 11 bases left in between. The CDR3 bases are TGTGCCAGCAGCCAAACTAGCTCCACCGGGGAGCTGTTTTTT. Amino acids: CASSQTSSTGELFF.

This clonotype has more than one count but fewer than ten. The chain joins TRBV27 to TRBJ2-3; 8 bases map to TRBD2. Germline V gene lookup returns CDR1 MNHEY and CDR2 SMNVEV (reference sequence). The CDR3 sequence is 16 residues long. V was clipped by 3 bases and J by 2 bases; unmatched bases: 7. Written as DNA, the CDR3 is TGTGCCAGCAGTTTGAGTAGCGGGGAGCTCACAGATACGCAGTATTTT. It is translated as CASSLSSGELTDTQYF.

This clonotype was counted many times. The CDR3 DNA sequence: TGTGCTAGTGGTCTCCGACTAGCAGATAACAATGAGCAGTTCTTC. It yields the protein CASGLRLADNNEQFF. This chain connects TRBV12-5 to TRBJ2-1, with 7 nucleotides matching TRBD2. Germline CDR1 is LGHNT and CDR2 is FRNRAP. The trim removed 5 bases at V and 5 bases at J, leaving 9 bases unmatched. The CDR3 loop spans 15 amino acids.

Only a few counts were recorded for this clonotype. The rearrangement joins TRBV7-2 to TRBJ2-7, with no clear D. Trimming took 0 bases from V and 7 from J, leaving 7 bases between them. This CDR3 contains 12 residues. CDR1 and CDR2 from the germline V gene are SGHTA and FQGNSA. CDR3 protein: CASSLATREQYF. In nucleotides, the CDR3 is TGTGCCAGCAGCTTAGCCACAAGGGAGCAGTACTTC. The full variable domain, its missing parts supplied by reference TRBV7-2 and TRBJ2-7, is GAGVSQSPSNKVTEKGKDVELRCDPISGHTALYWYRQSLGQGLEFLIYFQGNSAPDKSGLPSDRFSAERTGGSVSTLTIQRTQQEDSAVYLCASSLATREQYFGPGTRLTVT.

The chain combines TRBV29-1 with TRBJ2-7, with 7 bases identical to TRBD2. The ends lost 4 bases at V and 0 bases at J; junction bases unmatched: 9. CDR3 length: 15 amino acids. Germline V gene data show CDR1 as SQVTM and CDR2 as ANQGSEA. The CDR3 protein is CSVVLLAKTSYEQYF. Here the CDR3 DNA reads TGCAGCGTTGTCCTACTAGCGAAGACCTCCTACGAGCAGTACTTC.

This clonotype was seen a few times. The chain has TRBV7-6 and TRBJ2-5, with 7 bases aligning to TRBD1. This CDR3 spans 14 amino acids. The germline CDR1 and CDR2 sequences are SGHVS and FNYEAQ. J lost 2 bases, V lost 6 bases, and 6 bases had no gene match. The CDR3 loop reads CASRPGTAQETQYF. The CDR3 nucleotides are TGTGCCAGCAGACCCGGGACAGCTCAAGAGACCCAGTACTTC.

This clonotype came up many times. The chain uses TRBV7-2 and TRBJ2-3; TRBD1 aligns across 9 bases. The CDR3 contains 15 residues. V lost 5 bases to trimming and J lost 2 bases; unmatched junction nucleotides: 5. Germline CDR1 and CDR2: SGHTA and FQGNSA. CDR3 sequence reads: CASSAGQGNTDTQYF. CDR3 bases: TGTGCCAGCAGCGCGGGACAGGGTAACACAGATACGCAGTATTTT.

CDR3 amino acids: CSARGRRGGGEPLYEQYF. Written as DNA, the CDR3 is TGCAGTGCTAGAGGGAGAAGGGGGGGCGGTGAGCCCCTCTACGAGCAGTACTTC. V is TRBV20-1 and J is TRBJ2-7; a possible D gene is TRBD2 (7 bases). This CDR3 is 18 amino acids long. V lost 1 base and J lost 3, with 25 bases in between. CDR1 DFQATT and CDR2 SNEGSKA come from the germline V gene (reference sequence).

This clonotype was detected ten times or more. V gene TRBV29-1 combines with J gene TRBJ2-7, with 11 bases matching TRBD2. Germline V gives CDR1 SQVTM, CDR2 ANQGSEA. The ends lost 6 bases at V and 0 bases at J; junction bases unmatched: 4. This CDR3 has 14 amino acids. CDR3 protein: CSVVLAGGSYEQYF. CDR3 nucleotide sequence: TGCAGCGTCGTCCTAGCGGGGGGCTCCTACGAGCAGTACTTC.

Ten or more counts support this clonotype. J is TRBJ2-1 and V is TRBV2; the D is unclear. V dropped 3 bases and J dropped 4 bases, with 7 bases sitting between them. Germline loops: CDR1 SNHLY, CDR2 FYNNEI. This CDR3 has 13 amino acids. The CDR3 spells CASSDVGYNEQFF. The CDR3 DNA reads as TGTGCCAGCAGTGATGTGGGGTACAATGAGCAGTTCTTC.

The gene calls are TRBV7-9 and TRBJ1-1; maybe TRBD1 (6 bases). The CDR3 loop spans 14 amino acids. From germline, CDR1 is SEHNR and CDR2 FQNEAQ (reference sequence). Trimming removed 5 bases at V and 1 base at J, with 11 bases between. CDR3 bases: TGTGCCAGCAGCGGAAACAGGGAGAACACTGAAGCTTTCTTT. Protein product: CASSGNRENTEAFF.